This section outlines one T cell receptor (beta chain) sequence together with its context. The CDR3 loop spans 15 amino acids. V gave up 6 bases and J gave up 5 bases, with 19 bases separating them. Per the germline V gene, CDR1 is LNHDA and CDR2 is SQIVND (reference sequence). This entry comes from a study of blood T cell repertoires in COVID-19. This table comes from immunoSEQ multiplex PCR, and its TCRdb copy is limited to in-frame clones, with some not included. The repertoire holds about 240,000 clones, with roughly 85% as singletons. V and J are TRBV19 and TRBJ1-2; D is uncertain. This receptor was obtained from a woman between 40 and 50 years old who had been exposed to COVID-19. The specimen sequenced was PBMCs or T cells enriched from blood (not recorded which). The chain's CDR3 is CASREDHVAGYGYTF. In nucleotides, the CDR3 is TGTGCCAGTAGGGAGGACCACGTCGCGGGGTATGGCTACACCTTC.